The 23 T cell receptor beta chains below all came from one sample that was sequenced in a study of T-cell memory formation after mild COVID-19. TCRdb re-analysed the 5' RACE reads in MiXCR, keeping a single row per CDR3 protein. This sample has 100,000 to 130,000 distinct CDR3 sequences, with about 15% found just once. The specimen was PBMCs or a T cell subset sorted from them (not recorded which). These receptors originate from a man between 18 and 35 years old who had mild COVID-19 (a few samples of this study predate the infection). Cell type and time point are not known.

The sample holds many counts of this clonotype. The V call is TRBV4-3, the J call TRBJ1-2; D may be TRBD1 (6 bases). V was shortened by 1 base and J by 6 bases, with 15 bases between the two germline ends. Germline V lookup: CDR1 LGHNA, CDR2 YSLEER. CDR3 size: 15 residues. Written as DNA, the CDR3 is TGCGCCAGCAGCCAAGGCACAGGGAATCTGCATGGCTACACCTTC. This gives the protein CASSQGTGNLHGYTF.

This clonotype was picked up a small number of times. The chain has TRBV6-6 and TRBJ2-1; 7 bases map to TRBD1. The CDR3 sequence is 16 residues long. From germline, CDR1 is MNHNY and CDR2 SVGAGI (reference sequence). V lost 2 bases, J lost 1 base, and 5 bases stayed unmatched. CDR3 loop: CASSYGQAASYNEQFF. The CDR3 DNA follows: TGTGCCAGCAGTTACGGACAGGCGGCTTCCTACAATGAGCAGTTCTTC.

This clonotype appeared a few times. The chain combines TRBV19 with TRBJ2-4; 13 nucleotides agree with TRBD2. From germline, CDR1 is LNHDA and CDR2 SQIVND (reference sequence). This CDR3 region has 16 residues. V was clipped by 5 bases and J by 5 bases; unmatched bases: 6. The CDR3 coding sequence is TGTGCCAGTAGTGCAGGACTAGCGGGGGTTGAAAACATTCAGTACTTC. Its translation: CASSAGLAGVENIQYF.

This clonotype was counted many times. The V gene is TRBV2, the J gene TRBJ2-7; the D gene is possibly TRBD1 (6 bases). V was shortened by 6 bases and J by 1 base, with 16 bases between the two germline ends. The CDR3 length is 15 residues. Germline lookup yields CDR1 SNHLY and CDR2 FYNNEI. The CDR3 coding sequence is TGTGCCAGCAGCCCCACAGGGTTCGGGTCCTACGAGCAGTACGTC. The encoded protein is CASSPTGFGSYEQYV.

This clonotype was detected many times. This chain connects TRBV29-1 to TRBJ2-3, with 8 positions matching TRBD2. In germline, CDR1 is SQVTM, CDR2 ANQGSEA. V was clipped by 5 bases and J by 5 bases; unmatched bases: 15. This CDR3 is 16 amino acids long. The CDR3, as DNA: TGCAGCGTTACCCGTGGGATAGCGGGGCCCGGAGATACGCAGTATTTT. This encodes CSVTRGIAGPGDTQYF.

V is TRBV24-1 and J is TRBJ2-3, with TRBD1 as a possible D gene (5 bases). Per germline, CDR1 KGHDR and CDR2 SFDVKD. There are 13 residues in the CDR3. V was trimmed by 3 bases and J by 6 bases, leaving 9 bases between them. CDR3 DNA: TGTGCCACCAGTGATCAGGGAACCGATACGCAGTATTTT. Its translation: CATSDQGTDTQYF.

The chain uses TRBV12-3 or TRBV12-4 and TRBJ1-4; a weak D match, TRBD1 (5 bases). The CDR3 length is 16 residues. Trimming removed 6 bases from V and 1 base from J, with 15 bases in between. The CDR3 region is CASSLGRRLTNEKLFF. Here the CDR3 DNA reads TGTGCCAGCAGCCTGGGGCGGAGACTAACTAATGAAAAACTGTTTTTT.

Only a few counts were recorded for this clonotype. The V gene is TRBV4-1, the J gene TRBJ1-1, with unresolved D. V was pared by 0 bases and J by 1 base, with 12 bases between. Germline CDR1 reads MGHRA; CDR2 reads YSYEKL. This CDR3 contains 16 residues. CDR3 sequence: CASSQDGAAGNTEAFF. CDR3 DNA sequence: TGCGCCAGCAGCCAAGACGGAGCGGCGGGGAACACTGAAGCTTTCTTT.

The J gene is TRBJ1-2, the V gene TRBV30; TRBD1 is a possible D gene (5 bases). Germline CDR1 and CDR2: GTSNPN and SVGIG (reference sequence). The CDR3 totals 13 residues. The V end was cut by 7 bases, the J end by 5 bases, with 17 bases between. Written as DNA, the CDR3 is TGTGCCTTCCGGGACTTGAGAGGTTATGGCTACACCTTC. Translated: CAFRDLRGYGYTF.

There are a few counts of this clonotype. The J gene is TRBJ1-2, the V gene TRBV5-4, with D hard to call. From germline, CDR1 is SGHNT and CDR2 YYREEE (reference sequence). V gave up 0 bases and J gave up 10 bases, with 10 bases separating them. CDR3 length: 12 residues. The CDR3 sequence is CASSLGRAHYTF. CDR3 DNA: TGTGCCAGCAGCTTGGGTCGGGCTCACTACACCTTC.

The chain recombines TRBV7-9 with TRBJ2-3; D is tentatively TRBD1 or TRBD2 (6 bases each). Germline V gene data show CDR1 as SEHNR and CDR2 as FQNEAQ (reference sequence). This CDR3 comprises 16 residues. The germline V and J ends were trimmed by 3 bases and 14 bases, with 27 bases remaining between them. This CDR3 is CASSFPRGDSAGLRYF. DNA of the CDR3: TGTGCCAGCAGCTTCCCTAGGGGGGATTCGGCGGGGCTTCGGTATTTT.

The V call is TRBV5-1, the J call TRBJ1-1; a weak D match, TRBD1 (5 bases). The V gene's germline CDR1 is SGHRS and CDR2 YFSETQ. The CDR3 runs to 17 residues. V lost 1 base to trimming and J lost 3 bases, with 19 bases between them. DNA for the CDR3: TGCGCCAGCAGCTTGACGCCCAGGGCAGCCATTGACACTGAAGCTTTCTTT. Translated, it gives CASSLTPRAAIDTEAFF.

There are many counts of this clonotype. The gene calls are TRBV10-2 and TRBJ2-3; the D gene is possibly TRBD2 (7 bases). V dropped 1 base and J dropped 3 bases, with 14 bases sitting between them. The CDR3 is 16 amino acids. Germline values: CDR1 WSHSY, CDR2 SAAADI. The CDR3 is CASSELGGAGTDTQYF. The CDR3 DNA reads as TGCGCCAGCAGTGAGTTGGGGGGGGCCGGTACAGATACGCAGTATTTT.

This clonotype has just a few counts. The V and J genes are TRBV7-8 and TRBJ2-3; D unresolved. V was clipped by 1 base and J by 4 bases, with 15 bases between them. Germline assignment: CDR1 SGHVS and CDR2 FQNEAQ. This CDR3 spans 16 amino acids. The CDR3 loop is CASSLVGSGTPDTQYF. The CDR3 nucleotides are TGTGCCAGCAGCTTAGTAGGGTCAGGTACCCCAGATACGCAGTATTTT.

This clonotype was recorded a few times. The chain links TRBV29-1 to TRBJ1-1; D might be TRBD1 (5 bases). Germline CDR1 and CDR2: SQVTM and ANQGSEA. Trimming removed 0 bases from V and 0 bases from J, with 8 bases in between. This CDR3 contains 14 residues. CDR3 sequence (DNA): TGCAGCGTTGAAGAGAAGGGGATGAACACTGAAGCTTTCTTT. It specifies CSVEEKGMNTEAFF.

This clonotype was seen many times. J is TRBJ1-1 and V is TRBV4-1, with 7 nucleotides matching TRBD1. V shed 0 bases, J shed 4 bases, and the junction held 2 bases outside the gene matches. CDR3 length: 14 residues. The germline gives CDR1 MGHRA, CDR2 YSYEKL. CDR3 in DNA: TGCGCCAGCAGCCAAGAAGGGGGCCCCACTGAAGCTTTCTTT. This translates into CASSQEGGPTEAFF.

The J gene is TRBJ2-2, the V gene TRBV6-5; D is unresolved. Germline V CDR1 and CDR2: MNHEY, SVGAGI. The CDR3 loop spans 14 amino acids. Trimming removed 2 bases at V and 4 bases at J, with 8 bases between. CDR3 residues: CASSYTSGTGELFF. CDR3 coding DNA: TGTGCCAGCAGTTACACCTCGGGCACCGGGGAGCTGTTTTTT.

This clonotype has more than one count but fewer than ten. The chain is built from TRBV7-6 and TRBJ2-2; D gene ambiguous. Germline values: CDR1 SGHVS, CDR2 FNYEAQ. Trimming pared 3 bases from V and 4 bases from J, leaving 6 bases between. The CDR3 has 13 residues. CDR3 nucleotide sequence: TGTGCCAGCAGCTTCGGATTCACCGGGGAGCTGTTTTTT. It yields the protein CASSFGFTGELFF.

This clonotype was found many times. The gene calls are TRBV7-9 and TRBJ2-7; TRBD2 matches at 9 bases. CDR1 and CDR2 (germline): SEHNR, FQNEAQ (reference sequence). The CDR3 covers 14 residues. V was pared by 4 bases and J by 2 bases, with 3 bases of the junction left unmatched. CDR3 DNA: TGTGCCAGCAGCTATTCTAGCGGGACCTACGAGCAGTACGTC. This gives the protein CASSYSSGTYEQYV.

The V and J genes are TRBV5-5 and TRBJ2-1; maybe TRBD2 (5 bases). V was cut by 3 bases and J by 10 bases, with 17 bases left in between. This CDR3 is 14 amino acids long. Germline V gene data show CDR1 as SGHKS and CDR2 as YYEKEE (reference sequence). This chain's CDR3 is CASSSGLGLWEQFF. In DNA form, the CDR3 reads TGTGCCAGCAGCTCTGGCCTCGGACTTTGGGAGCAGTTCTTC.

The table lists this clonotype with a few counts. The genes are TRBV7-2 and TRBJ2-1; TRBD1 matches at 7 bases. This CDR3 contains 19 residues. The V gene's germline CDR1 is SGHTA and CDR2 FQGNSA. Germline trimming cut 5 bases from V and 12 bases from J; bases unmatched to any gene: 28. CDR3 in amino acids: CASSDRDSQQSPMVALQFF. The CDR3 DNA is TGTGCCAGCAGCGATCGGGACAGCCAACAATCCCCAATGGTAGCTTTGCAGTTCTTC.

The V and J genes are TRBV14 and TRBJ2-3; 7 bases line up with TRBD1. V lost 4 bases to trimming and J lost 1 base; unmatched junction nucleotides: 5. This CDR3 region has 15 residues. Germline-derived CDR1 and CDR2 are SGHDN and FVKESK. CDR3 bases: TGTGCCAGCAGCCCGGGACAGACAGGCACAGATACGCAGTATTTT. This encodes CASSPGQTGTDTQYF.

This clonotype was observed a handful of times. The rearrangement uses TRBV7-9 and TRBJ2-1, with D possibly being TRBD1 or TRBD2 (5 bases each). The germline V gene has CDR1 SEHNR and CDR2 FQNEAQ (reference sequence). The V and J ends lost 7 bases and 4 bases respectively, with 17 bases between them. The CDR3 is 15 amino acids. Written as DNA, the CDR3 is TGTGCCAGCATCATGGGACCTCAGGGTTACAATGAGCAGTTCTTC. Encoded protein: CASIMGPQGYNEQFF.